This TCR beta chain is drawn from a study of blood T cell repertoires in COVID-19. CDR1 and CDR2 from the germline V gene are SNHLY and FYNNEI. The CDR3 is 14 amino acids. Trimming stripped 7 bases from V and 4 bases from J, with 13 bases between. The protocol was immunoSEQ multiplex PCR, while the TCRdb copy is restricted to in-frame clones and leaves out a portion. The data show around 200,000 clones, roughly 80% seen once. The sample taken for sequencing was peripheral blood. The chain uses TRBV2 and TRBJ1-4; tentatively, D is TRBD1 (6 bases). This receptor was taken from a middle-aged man who had recovered from COVID-19. DNA of the CDR3: TGTGCCAGCATTCGGACAGAACTTAATGAAAAACTGTTTTTT. Encoded protein: CASIRTELNEKLFF.